These 7 T cell receptor beta chains were sequenced from one sample in a study of blood T cell repertoires in COVID-19. The protocol was immunoSEQ multiplex PCR, while the TCRdb copy is restricted to in-frame clones and leaves out a portion. The sample records some 200,000 clones, roughly 85% being singletons. The sequenced sample consisted of PBMCs or T cells enriched from blood (not recorded which). These receptors were taken from a woman in her forties or fifties who had been exposed to COVID-19.

V is TRBV5-1 and J is TRBJ2-3, with D possibly matching TRBD2 (6 bases). CDR1 and CDR2 (germline): SGHRS, YFSETQ. With 0 bases removed from V and 0 bases from J, the gap between germline ends came to 11 bases. The CDR3 is 16 amino acids. This CDR3 reads CASSLEVADSTDTQYF. CDR3 coding DNA: TGCGCCAGCAGCTTGGAGGTAGCGGATAGCACAGATACGCAGTATTTT.

The chain links TRBV7-2 to TRBJ2-2, with D tentatively TRBD1 (6 bases). The CDR3 covers 15 residues. The ends were cut back, 2 bases at V and 1 base at J, with 8 bases in the middle. CDR1 SGHTA and CDR2 FQGNSA come from the germline V gene. CDR3 sequence (DNA): TGTGCCAGCAGCTTAAAAGGGGGGAACACCGGGGAGCTGTTTTTT. Translating it yields CASSLKGGNTGELFF.

Only a few counts were recorded for this clone. V gene TRBV7-3 combines with J gene TRBJ2-1; 7 bases are shared with TRBD1. The germline gives CDR1 SGHTA, CDR2 FQGTGA. V lost 6 bases to trimming and J lost 7 bases; unmatched junction nucleotides: 12. The length of the CDR3 is 15 residues. CDR3 DNA: TGTGCCAGCAGTTCACGACAGGGAATCAAGAATGAGCAGTTCTTC. This sequence encodes CASSSRQGIKNEQFF.

With respect to this clone: One end of the junction does not line up with germline, which may come from a read error. This rearrangement joins TRBV19 to TRBJ1-2, with 7 bases matching TRBD1. The CDR3 consists of 15 residues. Germline CDR1 is LNHDA and CDR2 is SQIVND (reference sequence). Written as DNA, the CDR3 is TGTGCCAGTAGTATAGATCATCGGTTACGAGGACAGGCTATCTTC. Encoded protein: CASSIDHRLRGQAIF. Variable domain in full (rest from reference TRBV19 and TRBJ1-2): DGGITQSPKYLFRKEGQNVTLSCEQNLNHDAMYWYRQDPGQGLRLIYYSQIVNDFQKGDIAEGYSVSREKKESFPLTVTSAQKNPTAFYLCASSIDHRLRGQAIFGSGTRLTVV.

This clone was detected a few times. The chain combines TRBV7-3 with TRBJ2-3, with 10 positions matching TRBD2. Looked up from germline, CDR1 is SGHTA and CDR2 is FQGTGA. Trimming removed 0 bases from V and 6 bases from J; junction bases left unmatched: 9. The CDR3 runs to 17 residues. The CDR3 nucleotides read TGTGCCAGCAGCTTAACGGCGGTAGCGGGGGGTTCGGATACGCAGTATTTT. Protein product: CASSLTAVAGGSDTQYF.

The CDR3 DNA reads as TGTGCCAGCAGTTATCTCGACAGGTCTGGTGGAGCTTTCTTT. Translation gives CASSYLDRSGGAFF. V usage is TRBV6-5 and J usage is TRBJ1-1; D possibly corresponds to TRBD1 (6 bases). V was trimmed by 3 bases and J by 10 bases, leaving 18 bases between them. This CDR3 is built from 14 residues. Germline loops: CDR1 MNHEY, CDR2 SVGAGI.

This clone has only one observation. The chain combines TRBV18 with TRBJ1-1; 7 nucleotides align to TRBD1. The germline gives CDR1 KGHSH, CDR2 LQKENI. CDR3 length: 14 residues. Trimming removed 5 bases from V and 4 bases from J; junction bases left unmatched: 7. CDR3: CASSSSRDSTEAFF. CDR3 coding DNA: TGTGCCAGCTCATCCTCTCGGGACAGCACTGAAGCTTTCTTT.